These 17 T cell receptor beta chains share one sample of origin, sequenced in a study of Graves' ophthalmopathy and Graves' hyperthyroidism. Amplification from RNA transcripts yielded the TCR beta CDR3 regions. In the first round, RT-PCR was carried out with HTBI primers, and a multiplex PCR formed the second round. TCRdb re-called the multiplex PCR reads with MiXCR, one entry per CDR3 protein. The table records about 740,000 distinct CDR3 sequences, 35% to 50% of them present only once. The sequenced sample consisted of peripheral blood. These receptors originate from an adult man with Graves' ophthalmopathy.

The chain uses TRBV10-1 and TRBJ2-1, with 8 positions matching TRBD1. CDR3 length equals 14 residues. The J segment lost 6 bases and the V segment lost 1 base, leaving 2 bases of the junction unmatched. CDR1 is WNHNN and CDR2 is SYGVQD in the germline V gene (reference sequence). This CDR3 is CASSEFQGANEQFF. The CDR3 DNA reads as TGCGCCAGCAGTGAGTTCCAGGGGGCCAATGAGCAGTTCTTC.

V usage is TRBV20-1 and J usage is TRBJ2-2, with 7 bases aligning to TRBD1. The CDR3 runs to 15 residues. Germline lookup yields CDR1 DFQATT and CDR2 SNEGSKA (reference sequence). V shed 4 bases, J shed 4 bases, and the junction held 9 bases outside the gene matches. DNA of the CDR3: TGCAGTGCTACTAGGGGGCGGCGAGGCACCGGGGAGCTGTTTTTT. This codes for CSATRGRRGTGELFF.

The chain combines TRBV20-1 with TRBJ2-7; D is unresolved. V was pared by 8 bases and J by 0 bases, with 14 bases between. The CDR3 has 13 amino acids. Germline assignment: CDR1 DFQATT and CDR2 SNEGSKA (reference sequence). CDR3 coding DNA: TGCAGTTCTGGTGGGTCATTCTCCTACGAGCAGTACTTC. Protein sequence: CSSGGSFSYEQYF.

With respect to this clonotype: A much larger clone differs from this one at a single base, so this may be a read error. The chain recombines TRBV15 with TRBJ1-2, with a tentative D call TRBD1 (6 bases). CDR3 length: 14 amino acids. Trimming left V 0 bases short and J 6 bases short, with 11 bases between. Germline V gives CDR1 LNHNV, CDR2 YYDKDF (reference sequence). The CDR3 coding sequence is TGTGCCACCAGCAGAGATCGGACAGCCGATGGCTACACCTTC. The encoded protein is CATSRDRTADGYTF.

The chain joins TRBV11-1 to TRBJ1-4; D is unresolved. V lost 6 bases and J lost 8, with 16 bases in between. Germline assignment: CDR1 SGHAT and CDR2 FQDESV (reference sequence). The CDR3 spans 14 residues. DNA for the CDR3: TGTGCCAGCAGTCGAGGCTTTGGAGGGGAAAAACTGTTTTTT. This gives the protein CASSRGFGGEKLFF. Filled out from reference TRBV11-1 and TRBJ1-4, the complete variable domain reads EAEVAQSPRYKITEKSQAVAFWCDPISGHATLYWYRQILGQGPELLVQFQDESVVDDSQLPKDRFSAERLKGVDSTLKIQPAELGDSAMYLCASSRGFGGEKLFFGSGTQLSVL.

This clonotype was recorded a few times. The J gene is TRBJ2-2, the V gene TRBV29-1; the match to TRBD1 covers 8 bases. Germline CDR1 SQVTM, CDR2 ANQGSEA. This CDR3 contains 13 residues. Trimming took 7 bases from V and 2 from J; bases not matched to a gene: 3. The CDR3 protein is CSAGQGNTGELFF. CDR3 coding DNA: TGCAGCGCTGGACAGGGAAACACCGGGGAGCTGTTTTTT.

V gene TRBV29-1 combines with J gene TRBJ2-7; D perhaps matches TRBD2 (5 bases). This CDR3 region has 9 residues. V lost 8 bases and J 4 bases, leaving 6 bases between the germline ends. The germline gives CDR1 SQVTM, CDR2 ANQGSEA. CDR3 bases: TGCAGCCGGGATTACGAGCAGTACTTC. It yields the protein CSRDYEQYF.

This clonotype was observed at least ten times. The V gene is TRBV19, the J gene TRBJ1-2, with D perhaps TRBD1 (6 bases). Trimming removed 6 bases from V and 1 base from J, with 15 bases in between. The CDR3 is made up of 15 amino acids. From germline, CDR1 is LNHDA and CDR2 SQIVND (reference sequence). CDR3 protein: CASSLKQGVNYGYTF. CDR3 nucleotides: TGTGCCAGTAGCCTGAAACAGGGAGTTAACTATGGCTACACCTTC.

Comments on this clonotype: One end of the junction is discordant with germline, which a read error may explain. The chain combines TRBV7-9 with TRBJ2-5; D is possibly TRBD2 (5 bases). Germline values: CDR1 SEHNR, CDR2 FQNEAQ (reference sequence). The CDR3 contains 15 residues. CDR3 nucleotides: TGTGCCGGCAGCCTGCTTAGGAGGAGCCGAGAGACCCAGTACTTC. This encodes CAGSLLRRSRETQYF.

The chain couples TRBV29-1 to TRBJ2-5; possible D gene TRBD2, 5 bases. The germline gives CDR1 SQVTM, CDR2 ANQGSEA. The V end was cut by 8 bases, the J end by 3 bases, with 13 bases between. The CDR3 runs to 12 residues. CDR3 loop: CSSGFQKETQYF. Here the CDR3 DNA reads TGCAGCTCGGGGTTCCAAAAAGAGACCCAGTACTTC.

In the case of this clonotype: This could be a read error, since a much larger clone is one nucleotide away. The chain employs TRBV29-1 and TRBJ1-2; D ambiguous. CDR1 is SQVTM and CDR2 is ANQGSEA in the germline V gene. The CDR3 runs 12 residues. V shed 7 bases and J shed 3 bases, with 12 bases lying between them. In DNA form, the CDR3 reads TGCAGCGGCATGAGACTGCACTATGGCTACACCTTC. The encoded protein is CSGMRLHYGYTF.

Ten or more counts support this clonotype. The V gene is TRBV29-1, the J gene TRBJ1-2; D is uncertain. CDR3 size: 11 residues. Germline V gives CDR1 SQVTM, CDR2 ANQGSEA. V lost 7 bases and J 5 bases, leaving 11 bases between the germline ends. The CDR3 nucleotides read TGCAGCGCCACGGACGATTATGGCTACACCTTC. Its translation is CSATDDYGYTF. Full variable domain (rest looked up from reference TRBV29-1 and TRBJ1-2): SAVISQKPSRDICQRGTSLTIQCQVDSQVTMMFWYRQQPGQSLTLIATANQGSEATYESGFVIDKFPISRPNLTFSTLTVSNMSPEDSSIYLCSATDDYGYTFGSGTRLTVV.

The V call is TRBV3-1, the J call TRBJ1-2, with TRBD1 identical over 9 bases. The CDR3 sequence is 14 residues long. From germline, CDR1 is LGHDT and CDR2 YNNKEL (reference sequence). Trimming removed 6 bases from V and 7 bases from J; junction bases left unmatched: 9. CDR3 sequence reads: CASRTTGGSSGYTF. CDR3 in DNA: TGTGCCAGCAGAACGACAGGGGGAAGTTCTGGCTACACCTTC.

With regard to this clonotype: A much larger clone differs from this one at a single base, so this may be a read error. The chain uses TRBV2 and TRBJ1-6; no clear D. Germline loops: CDR1 SNHLY, CDR2 FYNNEI. Trimming removed 7 bases at V and 10 bases at J, with 26 bases between. CDR3 length: 17 residues. As DNA, the CDR3 is TGTGCCAGCATGTATGGGAATCTCTGCGCGGTGAGGTCACCCCTCCACTTT. Its translation is CASMYGNLCAVRSPLHF.

This clonotype was observed many times. The chain couples TRBV19 to TRBJ1-6, with 9 bases fitting TRBD1. The CDR3 spans 15 residues. The germline CDR1 and CDR2 sequences are LNHDA and SQIVND (reference sequence). V dropped 5 bases and J dropped 7; count of bases not matched to a gene: 6. CDR3 DNA sequence: TGTGCCAGTAGTCAACAGGGGGCGGTCAATTCACCCCTCCACTTT. Translating gives CASSQQGAVNSPLHF.

The rearrangement links TRBV2 to TRBJ2-5; maybe TRBD1 (6 bases). Trimming cost V 5 bases and J 1 base, with 11 bases left between them. The V gene's germline CDR1 is SNHLY and CDR2 FYNNEI. The CDR3 runs 14 residues. The DNA of the CDR3 is TGTGCCAGCAGTTATACAGGGACCCAAGAGACCCAGTACTTC. Translated, it gives CASSYTGTQETQYF.

The rearrangement joins TRBV29-1 to TRBJ2-5; TRBD2 aligns across 8 bases. Germline V CDR1 and CDR2: SQVTM, ANQGSEA. The CDR3 sequence is 14 residues long. The V and J ends lost 2 bases and 5 bases, in that order; junction bases with no gene match: 7. In DNA, the CDR3 is TGCAGCGTTGAACTAGCGGGCGGGGAGGAGACCCAGTACTTC. This sequence encodes CSVELAGGEETQYF.